This TCR beta chain stems from a study of control samples from healthy donors and cancer patients. The method was immunoSEQ multiplex PCR; TCRdb's version includes in-frame clones alone and lacks a portion of them. The sample includes 65,000 to 95,000 clones, around 87% seen only once; the top ten take more than 15%. CDR1 and CDR2 from the germline V gene are SEHNR and FQNEAQ (reference sequence). V was clipped by 4 bases and J by 0 bases, with 8 bases between them. The length of the CDR3 is 14 residues. The sample comprised blood. The source of this sequence is a man aged 45-65 years in good health. The rearrangement uses TRBV7-9 and TRBJ2-3, with no clear D. CDR3 protein: CASSSWRSTDTQYF. For the CDR3, the DNA is TGTGCCAGCAGCTCGTGGCGTAGCACAGATACGCAGTATTTT.